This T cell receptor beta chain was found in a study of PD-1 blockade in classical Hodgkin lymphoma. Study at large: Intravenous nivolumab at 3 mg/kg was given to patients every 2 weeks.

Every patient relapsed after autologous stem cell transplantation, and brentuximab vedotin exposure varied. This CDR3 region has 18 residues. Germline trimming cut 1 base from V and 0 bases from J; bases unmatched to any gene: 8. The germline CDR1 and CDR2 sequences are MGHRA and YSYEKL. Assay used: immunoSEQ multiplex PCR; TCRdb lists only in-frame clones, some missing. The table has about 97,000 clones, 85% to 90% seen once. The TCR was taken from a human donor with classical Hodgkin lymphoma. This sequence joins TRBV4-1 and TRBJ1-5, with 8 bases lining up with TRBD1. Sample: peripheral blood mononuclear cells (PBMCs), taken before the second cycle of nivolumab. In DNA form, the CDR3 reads TGCGCCAGCAGCCAAGCCTTGGACAGGGCACTTAGCAATCAGCCCCAGCATTTT. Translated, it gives CASSQALDRALSNQPQHF.